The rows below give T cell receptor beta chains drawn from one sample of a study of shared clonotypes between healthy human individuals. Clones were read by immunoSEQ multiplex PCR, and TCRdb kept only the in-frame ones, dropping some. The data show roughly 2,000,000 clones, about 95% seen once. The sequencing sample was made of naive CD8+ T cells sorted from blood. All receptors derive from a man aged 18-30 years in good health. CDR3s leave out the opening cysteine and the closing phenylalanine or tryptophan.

CDR3 protein: ASSWGLGNEQF
J gene: TRBJ2-1
V gene: TRBV27

CDR3 protein: ASSHAEWEGYT
J gene: TRBJ1-2
V gene: TRBV7-9

CDR3 protein: ASSYSETSGTVGF
J gene: TRBJ2-1
V gene: TRBV6-6

CDR3 protein: ASSQGPLGVGDNEQF
J gene: TRBJ2-1
V gene: TRBV4-2

CDR3 protein: ASSRRITGSGNTIY
J gene: TRBJ1-3
V gene: TRBV7-9

CDR3 protein: ASSLGIRGGGTGELF
J gene: TRBJ2-2
V gene: TRBV5-6

CDR3 protein: ASSLLGQVYEQY
J gene: TRBJ2-7
V gene: TRBV27

CDR3 protein: ASGDQGSSYGYT
J gene: TRBJ1-2
V gene: TRBV5-6

CDR3 protein: ASSHIAGGAEQF
J gene: TRBJ2-1
V gene: TRBV5-4

CDR3 protein: ASRSKGLNTEAF
J gene: TRBJ1-1
V gene: TRBV6-1

CDR3 protein: ASSTGLAGSTGELF
J gene: TRBJ2-2
V gene: TRBV5-4

CDR3 protein: ASSQGETYGYT
J gene: TRBJ1-2
V gene: TRBV27

CDR3 protein: ASSILVEGTGELF
J gene: TRBJ2-2
V gene: TRBV19

CDR3 protein: ASSSDSESSYNEQF
J gene: TRBJ2-1
V gene: TRBV6-6

CDR3 protein: ASSQVPGLNEKLF
J gene: TRBJ1-4
V gene: TRBV4-1

CDR3 protein: ASSLQVMNTEAF
J gene: TRBJ1-1
V gene: TRBV14

CDR3 protein: ASSLTETQY
J gene: TRBJ2-5
V gene: TRBV7-9

CDR3 protein: ASSLSSYQPQH
J gene: TRBJ1-5
V gene: TRBV11-2

CDR3 protein: ASSQDLATSGSSYNEQF
J gene: TRBJ2-1
V gene: TRBV4-3

CDR3 protein: ASSVFSGDRVDGYT
J gene: TRBJ1-2
V gene: TRBV9

CDR3 protein: ASSFSRDVPSYEQY
J gene: TRBJ2-7
V gene: TRBV7-2

CDR3 protein: ASSYGTSGEQY
J gene: TRBJ2-7
V gene: TRBV6-6

CDR3 protein: ATGNTDTQY
J gene: TRBJ2-3
V gene: TRBV6-5

CDR3 protein: ASSSPLGREIESPLH
J gene: TRBJ1-6
V gene: TRBV27

CDR3 protein: ASSFTGLDEQY
J gene: TRBJ2-7
V gene: TRBV11-2

CDR3 protein: ASSQESGRTSYEQY
J gene: TRBJ2-7
V gene: TRBV4-3

CDR3 protein: ASSPPLPGASANEKLF
J gene: TRBJ1-4
V gene: TRBV4-1

CDR3 protein: ACYSGLNIRELF
J gene: TRBJ2-2
V gene: TRBV19

CDR3 protein: ASSAPQGGNYGYT
J gene: TRBJ1-2
V gene: TRBV19

CDR3 protein: ASSFAGEYNEQF
J gene: TRBJ2-1
V gene: TRBV27

CDR3 protein: ASSHVGGNEQF
J gene: TRBJ2-1
V gene: TRBV4-1

CDR3 protein: ASSYSSQYGYT
J gene: TRBJ1-2
V gene: TRBV6-5

CDR3 protein: AVRGGPIQETQY
J gene: TRBJ2-5
V gene: TRBV28

CDR3 protein: ASSPGTENTGELF
J gene: TRBJ2-2
V gene: TRBV13

CDR3 protein: ASSVGLVVGQETQY
J gene: TRBJ2-5
V gene: TRBV9

CDR3 protein: SVGQGAAYGYT
J gene: TRBJ1-2
V gene: TRBV29-1

CDR3 protein: ASSRESSYNSPLH
J gene: TRBJ1-6
V gene: TRBV5-5

CDR3 protein: ASINTGGTKLPQH
J gene: TRBJ1-5
V gene: TRBV19

CDR3 protein: ASSGQGTNEKLF
J gene: TRBJ1-4
V gene: TRBV4-1

CDR3 protein: ASSLAGSNEQF
J gene: TRBJ2-1
V gene: TRBV11-2

CDR3 protein: ASSFSGVMETQY
J gene: TRBJ2-5
V gene: TRBV27

CDR3 protein: ASSYRTGYYEKLF
J gene: TRBJ1-4
V gene: TRBV6-6

CDR3 protein: ASSQRAGDQETQY
J gene: TRBJ2-5
V gene: TRBV4-1

CDR3 protein: SVGPGQGFADTQY
J gene: TRBJ2-3
V gene: TRBV29-1

CDR3 protein: ASSIEGAPNEKLF
J gene: TRBJ1-4
V gene: TRBV19

CDR3 protein: ASSEALFRGKTMNTEAF
J gene: TRBJ1-1
V gene: TRBV6-1

CDR3 protein: ASSQEAAGAYNEQF
J gene: TRBJ2-1
V gene: TRBV4-1

CDR3 protein: ASSQLAGGQSSYEQY
J gene: TRBJ2-7
V gene: TRBV4-1

CDR3 protein: ASSQTGLGDTIY
J gene: TRBJ1-3
V gene: TRBV4-1

CDR3 protein: TSSQDKTGGHNTQY
J gene: TRBJ2-3
V gene: TRBV1

CDR3 protein: ASSLEGQEHYGYT
J gene: TRBJ1-2
V gene: TRBV5-1

CDR3 protein: AWRALMGKGPNTEAF
J gene: TRBJ1-1
V gene: TRBV30

CDR3 protein: ASSTGLAGGLEADTQY
J gene: TRBJ2-3
V gene: TRBV9